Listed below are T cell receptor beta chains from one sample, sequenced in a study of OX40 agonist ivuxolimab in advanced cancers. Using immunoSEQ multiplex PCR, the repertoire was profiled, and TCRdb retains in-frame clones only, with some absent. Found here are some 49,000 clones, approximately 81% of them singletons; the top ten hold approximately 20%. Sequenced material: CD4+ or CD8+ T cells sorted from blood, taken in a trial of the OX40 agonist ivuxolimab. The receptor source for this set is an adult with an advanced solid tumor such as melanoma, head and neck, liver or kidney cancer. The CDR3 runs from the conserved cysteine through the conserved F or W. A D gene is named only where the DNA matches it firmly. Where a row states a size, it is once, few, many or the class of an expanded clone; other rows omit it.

CDR3: CASSSWDRANTGELFF
DNA: TGTGCCAGCAGCTCCTGGGACAGGGCAAACACCGGGGAGCTGTTTTTT
V: TRBV11-2
D: TRBD1
J: TRBJ2-2
size: NA

CDR3: CASSLRGANEKLFF
DNA: TGTGCCAGCAGCCTCAGGGGAGCTAATGAAAAACTGTTTTTT
V: TRBV13
D: NA
J: TRBJ1-4
size: NA

CDR3: CAWSVLLADTQYF
DNA: TGTGCCTGGAGTGTACTATTGGCAGATACGCAGTATTTT
V: TRBV30
D: NA
J: TRBJ2-3
size: once

CDR3: CASTSRVGQTQDQPQHF
DNA: TGTGCCAGTACCTCTCGAGTCGGGCAGACACAAGATCAGCCCCAGCATTTT
V: TRBV19
D: NA
J: TRBJ1-5
size: NA

CDR3: CASSPSQGSTDTQYF
DNA: TGTGCCAGTAGTCCTTCCCAGGGGAGCACAGATACGCAGTATTTT
V: TRBV19
D: NA
J: TRBJ2-3
size: NA

CDR3: CASSFRQDREAYEQYF
DNA: TGTGCCAGCAGCTTTCGCCAGGACCGAGAAGCCTACGAGCAGTACTTC
V: TRBV5-5
D: NA
J: TRBJ2-7
size: few

CDR3: CASSSLLIGVDTEAFF
DNA: TGTGCCAGCAGTTCCCTCCTAATAGGAGTAGACACTGAAGCTTTCTTT
V: TRBV28
D: NA
J: TRBJ1-1
size: few

CDR3: CASSQDSGIGTEAFF
DNA: TGCGCCAGCAGCCAAGATTCGGGGATAGGCACTGAAGCTTTCTTT
V: TRBV4-1
D: NA
J: TRBJ1-1
size: NA

CDR3: CASSLEAETNEKLFF
DNA: TGTGCCAGCAGCTTAGAAGCGGAAACTAATGAAAAACTGTTTTTT
V: TRBV7-6
D: NA
J: TRBJ1-4
size: NA

CDR3: CAISRGTVRTGELFF
DNA: TGTGCCATCAGCCGCGGTACGGTGAGGACCGGGGAGCTGTTTTTT
V: TRBV10-3
D: NA
J: TRBJ2-2
size: NA

CDR3: CASSKALWGASSPLHF
DNA: TGTGCCAGCAGCAAAGCGCTTTGGGGGGCAAGTTCACCCCTCCACTTT
V: TRBV21-1
D: NA
J: TRBJ1-6
size: NA

CDR3: CASSSSGGTITDTQYF
DNA: TGTGCCAGCAGCTCTAGCGGGGGGACGATCACAGATACGCAGTATTTT
V: TRBV7-9
D: TRBD2
J: TRBJ2-3
size: NA

CDR3: CASSLSQASQPQHF
DNA: TGTGCCAGCAGCTTATCACAGGCTAGTCAGCCCCAGCATTTT
V: TRBV7-9
D: NA
J: TRBJ1-5
size: NA

CDR3: CASSPLYNQPQHF
DNA: TGTGCCAGCAGTCCCTTGTATAATCAGCCCCAGCATTTT
V: TRBV6-6
D: NA
J: TRBJ1-5
size: NA

CDR3: CASSFGGVGTEAFF
DNA: TGTGCCAGCAGTTTTGGTGGGGTCGGCACTGAAGCTTTCTTT
V: TRBV27
D: NA
J: TRBJ1-1
size: NA